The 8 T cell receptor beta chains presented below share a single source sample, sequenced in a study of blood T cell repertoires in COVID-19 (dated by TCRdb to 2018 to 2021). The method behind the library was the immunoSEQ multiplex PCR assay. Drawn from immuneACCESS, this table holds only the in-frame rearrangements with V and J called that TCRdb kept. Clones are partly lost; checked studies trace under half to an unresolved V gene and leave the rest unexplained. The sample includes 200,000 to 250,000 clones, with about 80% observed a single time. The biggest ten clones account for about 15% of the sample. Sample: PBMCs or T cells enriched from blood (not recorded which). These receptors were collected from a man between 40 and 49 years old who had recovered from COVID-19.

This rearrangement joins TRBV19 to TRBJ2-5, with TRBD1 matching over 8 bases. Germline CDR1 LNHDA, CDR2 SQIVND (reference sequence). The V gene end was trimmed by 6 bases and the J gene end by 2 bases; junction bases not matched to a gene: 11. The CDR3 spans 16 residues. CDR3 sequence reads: CASRDPGTGEQETQYF. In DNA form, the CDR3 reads TGTGCCAGTAGAGACCCCGGGACAGGAGAACAAGAGACCCAGTACTTC.

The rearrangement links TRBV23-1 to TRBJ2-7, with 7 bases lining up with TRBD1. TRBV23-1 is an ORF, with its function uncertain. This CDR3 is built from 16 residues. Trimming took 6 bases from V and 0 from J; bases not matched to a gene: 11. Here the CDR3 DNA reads TGCGCCAGCAGCCCAGGGGGACATTTCAACTCCTACGAGCAGTACTTC. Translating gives CASSPGGHFNSYEQYF.

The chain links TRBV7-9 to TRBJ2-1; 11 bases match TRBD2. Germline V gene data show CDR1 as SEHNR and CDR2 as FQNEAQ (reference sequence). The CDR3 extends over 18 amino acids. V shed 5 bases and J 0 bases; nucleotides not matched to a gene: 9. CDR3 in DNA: TGTGCCAGCAGCGACCCGGGGACTAGCGGAAGCTCCTACAATGAGCAGTTCTTC. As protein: CASSDPGTSGSSYNEQFF. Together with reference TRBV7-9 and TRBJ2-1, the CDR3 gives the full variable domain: DTGVSQNPRHKITKRGQNVTFRCDPISEHNRLYWYRQTLGQGPEFLTYFQNEAQLEKSRLLSDRFSAERPKGSFSTLEIQRTEQGDSAMYLCASSDPGTSGSSYNEQFFGPGTRLTVL.

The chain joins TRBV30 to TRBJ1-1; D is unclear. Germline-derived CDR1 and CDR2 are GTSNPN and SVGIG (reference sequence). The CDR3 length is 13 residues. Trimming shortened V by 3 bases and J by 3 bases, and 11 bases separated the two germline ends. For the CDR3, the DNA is TGTGCCTGGAGCCAGGAGGTGTACACTGAAGCTTTCTTT. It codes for CAWSQEVYTEAFF. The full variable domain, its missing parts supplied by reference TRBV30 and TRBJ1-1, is SQTIHQWPATLVQPVGSPLSLECTVEGTSNPNLYWYRQAAGRGLQLLFYSVGIGQISSEVPQNLSASRPQDRQFILSSKKLLLSDSGFYLCAWSQEVYTEAFFGQGTRLTVV.

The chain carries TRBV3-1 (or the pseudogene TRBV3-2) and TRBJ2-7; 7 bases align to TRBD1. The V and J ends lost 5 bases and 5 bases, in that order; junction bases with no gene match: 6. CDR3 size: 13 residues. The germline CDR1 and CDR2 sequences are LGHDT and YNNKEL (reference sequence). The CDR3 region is CASSDREIDEQYF. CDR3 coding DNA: TGTGCCAGCAGCGACAGGGAAATCGACGAGCAGTACTTC.

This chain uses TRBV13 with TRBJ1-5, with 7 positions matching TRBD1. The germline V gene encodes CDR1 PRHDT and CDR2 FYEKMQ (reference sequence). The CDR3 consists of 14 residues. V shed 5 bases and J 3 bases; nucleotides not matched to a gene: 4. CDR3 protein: CASSMDRNNQPQHF. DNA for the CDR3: TGTGCCAGCAGCATGGACAGGAACAATCAGCCCCAGCATTTT. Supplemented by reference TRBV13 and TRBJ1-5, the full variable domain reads AAGVIQSPRHLIKEKRETATLKCYPIPRHDTVYWYQQGPGQDPQFLISFYEKMQSDKGSIPDRFSAQQFSDYHSELNMSSLELGDSALYFCASSMDRNNQPQHFGDGTRLSIL.

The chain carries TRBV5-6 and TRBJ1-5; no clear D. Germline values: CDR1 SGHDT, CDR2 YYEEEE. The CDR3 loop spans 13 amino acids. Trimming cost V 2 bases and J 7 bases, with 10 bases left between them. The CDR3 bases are TGTGCCAGCAGCTTAGGAGCAAACCAGCCCCAGCATTTT. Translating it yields CASSLGANQPQHF.

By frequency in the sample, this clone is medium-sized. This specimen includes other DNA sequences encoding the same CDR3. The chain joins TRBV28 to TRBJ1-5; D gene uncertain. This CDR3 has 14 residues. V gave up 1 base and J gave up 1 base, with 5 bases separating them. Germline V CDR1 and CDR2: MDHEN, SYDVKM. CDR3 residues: CASSLSGSNQPQHF. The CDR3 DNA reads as TGTGCCAGCAGTTTATCAGGCAGCAATCAGCCCCAGCATTTT.